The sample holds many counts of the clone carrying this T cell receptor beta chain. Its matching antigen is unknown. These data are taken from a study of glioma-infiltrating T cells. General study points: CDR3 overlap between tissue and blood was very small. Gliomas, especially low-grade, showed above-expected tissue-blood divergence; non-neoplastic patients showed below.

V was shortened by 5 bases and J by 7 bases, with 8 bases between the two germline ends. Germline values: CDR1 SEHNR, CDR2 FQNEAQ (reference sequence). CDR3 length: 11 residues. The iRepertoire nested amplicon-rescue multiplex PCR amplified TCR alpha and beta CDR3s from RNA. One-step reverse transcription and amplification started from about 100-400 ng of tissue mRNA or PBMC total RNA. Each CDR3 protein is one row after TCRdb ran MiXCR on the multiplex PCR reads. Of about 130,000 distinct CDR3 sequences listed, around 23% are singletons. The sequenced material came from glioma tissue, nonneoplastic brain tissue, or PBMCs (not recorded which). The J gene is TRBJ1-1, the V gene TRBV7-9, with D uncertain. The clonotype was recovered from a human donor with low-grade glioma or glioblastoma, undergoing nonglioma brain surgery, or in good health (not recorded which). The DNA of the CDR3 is TGTGCCAGCAGCCGGACGGATGAAGCTTTCTTT. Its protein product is CASSRTDEAFF. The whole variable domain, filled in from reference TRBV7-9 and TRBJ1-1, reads DTGVSQNPRHKITKRGQNVTFRCDPISEHNRLYWYRQTLGQGPEFLTYFQNEAQLEKSRLLSDRFSAERPKGSFSTLEIQRTEQGDSAMYLCASSRTDEAFFGQGTRLTVV.